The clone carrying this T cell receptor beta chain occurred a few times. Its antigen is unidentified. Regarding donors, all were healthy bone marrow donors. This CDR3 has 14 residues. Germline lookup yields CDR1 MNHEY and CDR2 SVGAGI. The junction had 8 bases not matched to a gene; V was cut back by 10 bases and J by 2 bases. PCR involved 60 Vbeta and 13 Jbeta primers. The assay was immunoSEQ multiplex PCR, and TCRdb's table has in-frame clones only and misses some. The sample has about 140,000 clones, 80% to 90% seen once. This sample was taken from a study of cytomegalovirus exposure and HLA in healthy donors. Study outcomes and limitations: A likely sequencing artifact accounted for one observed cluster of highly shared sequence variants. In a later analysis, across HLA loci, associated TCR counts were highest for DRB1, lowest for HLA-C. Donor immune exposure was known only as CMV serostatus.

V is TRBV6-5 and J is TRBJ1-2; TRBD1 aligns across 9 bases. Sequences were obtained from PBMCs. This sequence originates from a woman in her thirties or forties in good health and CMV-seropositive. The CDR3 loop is CATTTGGGNYGYTF. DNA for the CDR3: TGTGCCACTACGACAGGGGGAGGAAACTATGGCTACACCTTC.